This T cell receptor (beta chain) emerged from a study of beta chain features in type 1 diabetes. Whole-study results and caveats: Overrepresentation of cells with high TCR expression could result from cDNA sequencing. In every one of the four CD4+ subsets, TCRB CDR3s were moderately but significantly shorter in Type 1 diabetes patients.

V was pared by 5 bases and J by 5 bases, with 5 bases of the junction left unmatched. The CDR3 is made up of 15 amino acids. Germline-derived CDR1 and CDR2 are SEHNR and FQNEAQ (reference sequence). This clone came up a few times. Its antigen is currently unknown. TCRB transcripts that were expressed got sequenced, as all of the isolated RNA had been reverse transcribed. Using immunoSEQ multiplex PCR, the repertoire was profiled, and TCRdb retains in-frame clones only, with some absent. The sample lists roughly 330,000 clones, approximately 15% occurring once. This sequence was found in a woman in her late teens or twenties with type 1 diabetes. This chain connects TRBV7-9 to TRBJ2-5; 13 positions match TRBD2. Sequencing used naive CD4+ T cells from blood. CDR3 in DNA: TGTGCCAGCAGCCGTGGACTAGCGGGAGCCGAGACCCAGTACTTC. This encodes CASSRGLAGAETQYF.